The 4 T cell receptor beta chains below were found in one sample sequenced in a study of graft-versus-host responses after intestinal transplantation. These receptors' antigens are unknown. Using immunoSEQ multiplex PCR, the repertoire was profiled, and TCRdb retains in-frame clones only, with some absent. The repertoire holds more than 90,000 clones, with roughly 92% as singletons. The sample here was unstimulated CD4+ T cells sorted from spleen or lymph node cells, taken before transplant. These receptor sequences come from a human donor who was the organ donor for an intestinal transplant.

The V gene is TRBV5-1, the J gene TRBJ1-2; tentatively, D is TRBD1 (5 bases). The V and J ends lost 0 bases and 4 bases respectively, with 13 bases between them. From germline, CDR1 is SGHRS and CDR2 YFSETQ. This CDR3 contains 15 residues. CDR3 bases: TGCGCCAGCAGCTTGGCATCAGGGTCCCTCTATGGCTACACCTTC. Amino acid sequence: CASSLASGSLYGYTF.

The gene calls are TRBV27 and TRBJ2-1; D not resolved. The CDR3 length is 13 residues. Trimming shortened V by 3 bases and J by 4 bases, and 7 bases separated the two germline ends. Looked up from germline, CDR1 is MNHEY and CDR2 is SMNVEV (reference sequence). DNA for the CDR3: TGTGCCAGCAGTTTCACTGTTTACAATGAGCAGTTCTTC. Its protein product is CASSFTVYNEQFF.

The rearrangement joins TRBV29-1 to TRBJ1-1, with TRBD1 identical over 7 bases. The CDR3 totals 14 residues. Germline V lookup: CDR1 SQVTM, CDR2 ANQGSEA. The J segment lost 1 base and the V segment lost 6 bases, leaving 8 bases of the junction unmatched. The CDR3 DNA follows: TGCAGCGTAGATACGTCAGGGGGGAACACTGAAGCTTTCTTT. Protein: CSVDTSGGNTEAFF.

This sequence joins TRBV10-3 and TRBJ1-2; TRBD1 is a possible D gene (5 bases). There are 16 residues in the CDR3. CDR1 is ENHRY and CDR2 is SYGVKD in the germline V gene. Trimming removed 4 bases from V and 0 bases from J, with 15 bases in between. The DNA of the CDR3 is TGTGCCATCAGTGTCCGGGGGGACCGAGCTAACTATGGCTACACCTTC. The encoded protein is CAISVRGDRANYGYTF.